The following is a T cell receptor (beta chain) sequence with its context. Antigen: not known. At sampling all donors were nominally healthy, likely with unrecorded immune exposures. The PCR ran on 60 Vbeta and 13 Jbeta primers. Produced via immunoSEQ multiplex PCR; TCRdb's table is partial and in-frame only. The sample carries approximately 200,000 clones, approximately 88% recorded once. This specimen belongs to a study of cytomegalovirus exposure and HLA in healthy donors. Findings and caveats of the study: Most CMV-associated TCR beta chains were later found to appear HLA-restricted. The CMV antigen specificity of a few CMV-associated chains was confirmed through in vitro analysis.

V shed 5 bases and J 1 base; nucleotides not matched to a gene: 9. The CDR3 covers 17 residues. In germline, CDR1 is SEHNR, CDR2 FQNEAQ (reference sequence). The receptor's source is a boy younger than 18 in good health and CMV-seronegative. Sequenced sample: PBMCs. This chain joins TRBV7-9 and TRBJ2-3; 10 bases fit TRBD1. The DNA of the CDR3 is TGTGCCAGCAGCCCTCACGACAGGGGGCTAGGCACAGATACGCAGTATTTT. Encoded protein: CASSPHDRGLGTDTQYF.